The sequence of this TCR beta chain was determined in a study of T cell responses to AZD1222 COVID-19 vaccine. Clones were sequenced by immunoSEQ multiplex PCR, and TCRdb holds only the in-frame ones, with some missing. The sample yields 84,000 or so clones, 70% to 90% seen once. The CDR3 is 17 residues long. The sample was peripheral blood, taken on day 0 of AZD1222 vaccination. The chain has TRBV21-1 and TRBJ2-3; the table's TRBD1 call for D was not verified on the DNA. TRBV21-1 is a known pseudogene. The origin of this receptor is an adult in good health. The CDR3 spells CASIGPEDRSPTDTQYF. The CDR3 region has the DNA TGTGCCAGCATCGGACCCGAGGACAGGAGCCCCACAGATACGCAGTATTTT.